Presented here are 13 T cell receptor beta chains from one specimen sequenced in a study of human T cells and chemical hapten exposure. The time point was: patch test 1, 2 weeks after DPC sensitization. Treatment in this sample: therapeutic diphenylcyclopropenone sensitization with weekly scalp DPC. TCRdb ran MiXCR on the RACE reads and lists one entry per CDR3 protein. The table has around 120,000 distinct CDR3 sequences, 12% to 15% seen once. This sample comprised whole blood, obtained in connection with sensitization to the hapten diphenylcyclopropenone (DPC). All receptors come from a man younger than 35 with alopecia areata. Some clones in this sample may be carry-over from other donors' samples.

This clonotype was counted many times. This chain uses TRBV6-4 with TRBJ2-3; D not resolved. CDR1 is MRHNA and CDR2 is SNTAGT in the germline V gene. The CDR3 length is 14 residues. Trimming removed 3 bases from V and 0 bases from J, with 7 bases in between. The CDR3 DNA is TGTGCCAGCAGTGAAGGATCTAGCACAGATACGCAGTATTTT. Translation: CASSEGSSTDTQYF.

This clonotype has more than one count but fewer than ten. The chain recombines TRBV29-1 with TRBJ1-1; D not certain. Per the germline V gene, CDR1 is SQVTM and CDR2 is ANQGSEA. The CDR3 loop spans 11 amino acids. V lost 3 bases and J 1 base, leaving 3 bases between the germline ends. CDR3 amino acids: CSVDWNTEAFF. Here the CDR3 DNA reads TGCAGCGTTGATTGGAACACTGAAGCTTTCTTT. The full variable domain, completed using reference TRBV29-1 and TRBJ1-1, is SAVISQKPSRDICQRGTSLTIQCQVDSQVTMMFWYRQQPGQSLTLIATANQGSEATYESGFVIDKFPISRPNLTFSTLTVSNMSPEDSSIYLCSVDWNTEAFFGQGTRLTVV.

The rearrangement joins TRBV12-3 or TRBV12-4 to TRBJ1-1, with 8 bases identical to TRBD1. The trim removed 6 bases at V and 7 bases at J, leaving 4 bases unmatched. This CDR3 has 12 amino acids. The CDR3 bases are TGTGCCAGCAGCAAGGACAGGGTTGAAGCTTTCTTT. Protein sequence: CASSKDRVEAFF.

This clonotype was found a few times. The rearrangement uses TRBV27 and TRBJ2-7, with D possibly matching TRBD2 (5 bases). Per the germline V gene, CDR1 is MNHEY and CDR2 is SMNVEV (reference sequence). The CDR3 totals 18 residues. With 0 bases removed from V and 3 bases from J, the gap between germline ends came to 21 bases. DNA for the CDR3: TGTGCCAGCAGTTTATCTCTGTCGCTAGGACGGAGGATCTACGAGCAGTACGTC. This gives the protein CASSLSLSLGRRIYEQYV.

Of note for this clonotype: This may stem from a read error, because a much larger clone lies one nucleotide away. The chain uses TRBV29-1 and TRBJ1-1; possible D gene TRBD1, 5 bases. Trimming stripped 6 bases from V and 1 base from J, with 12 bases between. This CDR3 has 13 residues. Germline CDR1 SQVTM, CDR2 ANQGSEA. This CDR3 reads CSVVGRTNTEAFF. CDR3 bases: TGCAGCGTAGTGGGACGGACGAACACTGAAGCTTTCTTT.

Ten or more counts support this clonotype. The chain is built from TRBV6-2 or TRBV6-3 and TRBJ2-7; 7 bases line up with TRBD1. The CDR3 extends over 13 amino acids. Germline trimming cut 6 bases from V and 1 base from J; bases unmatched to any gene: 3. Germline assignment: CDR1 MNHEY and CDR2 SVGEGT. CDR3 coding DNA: TGTGCCAGCAGAGTACAGGGGTCCTACGAGCAGTACGTC. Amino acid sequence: CASRVQGSYEQYV.

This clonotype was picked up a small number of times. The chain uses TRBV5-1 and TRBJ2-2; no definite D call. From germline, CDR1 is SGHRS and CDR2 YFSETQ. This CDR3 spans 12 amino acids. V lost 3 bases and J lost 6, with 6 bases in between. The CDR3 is CASSYVPGELFF. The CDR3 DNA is TGCGCCAGCAGCTACGTCCCCGGGGAGCTGTTTTTT.

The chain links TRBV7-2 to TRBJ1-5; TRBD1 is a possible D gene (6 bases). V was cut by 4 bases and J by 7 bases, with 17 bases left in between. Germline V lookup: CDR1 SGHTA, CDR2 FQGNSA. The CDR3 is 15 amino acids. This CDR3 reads CASSSQMTGLQPQHF. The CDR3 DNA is TGTGCCAGCAGCTCTCAGATGACAGGTCTACAGCCCCAGCATTTT.

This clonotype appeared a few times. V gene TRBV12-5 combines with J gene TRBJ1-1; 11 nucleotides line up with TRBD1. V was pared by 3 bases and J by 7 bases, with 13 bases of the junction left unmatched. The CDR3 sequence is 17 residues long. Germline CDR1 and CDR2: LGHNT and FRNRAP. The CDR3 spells CASGFLGQGAHFNEAFF. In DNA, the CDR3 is TGTGCTAGTGGTTTCCTAGGACAGGGGGCGCATTTCAATGAAGCTTTCTTT.

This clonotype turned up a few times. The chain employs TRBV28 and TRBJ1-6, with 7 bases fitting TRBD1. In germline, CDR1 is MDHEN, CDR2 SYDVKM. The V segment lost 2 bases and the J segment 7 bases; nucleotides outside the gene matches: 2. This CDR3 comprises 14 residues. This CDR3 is CASSLGQENSPLHF. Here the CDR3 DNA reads TGTGCCAGCAGTTTAGGACAGGAGAATTCACCCCTCCACTTT.

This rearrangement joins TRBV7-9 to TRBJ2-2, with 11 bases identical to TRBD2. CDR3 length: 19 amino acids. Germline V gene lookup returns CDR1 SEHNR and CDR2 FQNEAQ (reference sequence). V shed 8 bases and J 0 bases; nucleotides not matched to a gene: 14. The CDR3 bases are TGTGCCAGCCCCGAGCGGTCTAGCGGGGGGAGAGCGAACACCGGGGAGCTGTTTTTT. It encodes CASPERSSGGRANTGELFF.

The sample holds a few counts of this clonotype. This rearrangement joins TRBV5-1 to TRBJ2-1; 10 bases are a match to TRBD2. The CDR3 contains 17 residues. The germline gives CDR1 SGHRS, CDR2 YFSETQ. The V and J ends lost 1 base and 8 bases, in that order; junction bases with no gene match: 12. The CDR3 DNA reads TGCGCCAGCAGCTTGAGAATAGCGGGGGGCCCAGCGCATGAGCAGTTCTTC. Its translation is CASSLRIAGGPAHEQFF.

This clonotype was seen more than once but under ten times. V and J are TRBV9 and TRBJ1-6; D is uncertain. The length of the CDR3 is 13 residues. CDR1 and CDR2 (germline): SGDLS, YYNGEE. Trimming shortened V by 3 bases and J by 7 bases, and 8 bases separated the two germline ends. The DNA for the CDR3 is TGTGCCAGCAGCGCCGGGTTGAATTCACCCCTCCACTTT. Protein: CASSAGLNSPLHF.